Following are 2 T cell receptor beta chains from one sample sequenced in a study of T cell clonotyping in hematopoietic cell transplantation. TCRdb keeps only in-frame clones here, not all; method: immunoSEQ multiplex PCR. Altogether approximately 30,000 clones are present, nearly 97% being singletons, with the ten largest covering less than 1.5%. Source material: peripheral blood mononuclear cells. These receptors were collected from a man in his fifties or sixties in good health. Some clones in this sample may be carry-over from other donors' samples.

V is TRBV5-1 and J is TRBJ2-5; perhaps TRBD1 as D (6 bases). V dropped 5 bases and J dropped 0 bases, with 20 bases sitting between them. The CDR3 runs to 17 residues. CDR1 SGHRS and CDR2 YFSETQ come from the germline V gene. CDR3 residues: CASSSGPEGGDQETQYF. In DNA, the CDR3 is TGCGCCAGCAGTTCTGGCCCGGAAGGGGGTGACCAAGAGACCCAGTACTTC.

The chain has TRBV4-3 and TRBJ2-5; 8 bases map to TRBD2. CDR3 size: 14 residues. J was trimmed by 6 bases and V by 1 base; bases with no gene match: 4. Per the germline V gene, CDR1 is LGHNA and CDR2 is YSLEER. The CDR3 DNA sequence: TGCGCCAGCAGCCAAGGCATAGCGGGACAGACCCAGTACTTC. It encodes CASSQGIAGQTQYF.